This entry is about one T cell receptor beta chain. There is no known antigen for this receptor. No per-base quality is available; no much larger clone lies one base away. This record belongs to a study of T cells after yellow fever vaccination (dated by TCRdb to the late 2010s). Looking at the study overall: The SMART-Seq v4 Ultra Low Input RNA kit was used to prepare libraries from fractions with low cell numbers. To follow T-cell clones before and after primary and booster YFV17D yellow fever vaccination, bulk TCR alpha and beta repertoires were sequenced over time. Two healthy male donors, one aged 18 to 30 and one aged 30 to 40 years, made up the cohort. Blood was drawn at multiple timepoints before and after primary and secondary immunization, with bulk PBMC replicates and cell subsets isolated.

Study-wide conclusions, independent of this receptor: Compared with the primary T-cell response, the secondary T-cell response was weaker but faster, peaking on day 5 rather than day 15. Because the study included only two donors, the extent to which the findings can be generalized is limited. After the booster, most clones that had expanded after primary vaccination were detected again (around 97% of CD4 and around 88% of CD8), suggesting broad maintenance of memory. FACS-sorted repertoires could contain abundant contaminating clonotypes from the bulk population, so computational filtering was required. A small share of clonotypes was detected in both CD4 and CD8 compartments, with the overlap likely arising from convergent recombination.

Looking up the germline V gene (reference sequence) yields CDR1 DFQATT and CDR2 SNEGSKA. Including the terminal cysteine and phenylalanine, the CDR3 comprises 17 residues. CDR3 DNA is the only sequence kept; it has 51 bases, read in frame from the first base. A distance of 15 bases separates the germline ends of V and J, which lose 0 bases and 0 bases respectively. This specimen's treatment or condition label, interpreted: live attenuated yellow fever vaccine strain. Two biological replicates of bulk PBMCs were collected at each blood-draw timepoint. PBMCs were isolated from peripheral blood using a standard Ficoll-Paque protocol. TriZol was used to extract RNA from bulk PBMCs, CD4 and CD8 fractions, and dextramer-positive and dextramer-negative fractions. Synthesis of TCR cDNA relied on 5'RACE template switching, a step that introduced a universal primer site along with unique molecular identifiers. Priming for cDNA synthesis came from both the TCR alpha and TCR beta constant segments. Libraries were amplified in two PCR steps, with sample barcodes and sequencing adapters added in the second step. Libraries were sequenced on Illumina HiSeq 2500 (2x100 bp) or NovaSeq (2x150 bp). The source study handled its data this way. Demultiplexing of reads and collapsing into UMI consensus sequences were performed with MIGEC, and V(D)J alignment was carried out with MiXCR. Vaccine-responding clonotypes were identified with edgeR using replicate PBMC samples, with FDR below 0.01 and a log2 fold change above 5 up to day 15 being required. Each bulk clonotype received a CD4 or CD8 identity based on whether the sequenced CD4 or CD8 repertoire contained that clonotype at higher abundance. TCRdb reprocessed the public reads (quality trimming at Q25 with fastp, clone calling with MiXCR) and kept in-frame beta chains. Duplicate CDR3 protein sequences are folded into a single record with the most common DNA and genes. The V and J calls follow TCRdb's processing rather than the paper's. The sample table records a few hundred thousand distinct CDR3 sequences; roughly 12% of these occur just once. Less than 20% of the sample is held by the ten biggest clonotypes.

The specimen was PBMCs, collected on the day of the first yellow fever vaccination. Here the chain combines TRBV20-1 and TRBJ2-1; the D gene could be TRBD1 or TRBD2, each one agreeing over 6 bases. The sequence came from a man younger than 35 who received the YFV17D yellow fever vaccine. The sequence in DNA is TGCAGTGCTAGAGATAATCGGGGGCGGGGCTCCTACAATGAGCAGTTCTTC. Translated, it reads CSARDNRGRGSYNEQFF.